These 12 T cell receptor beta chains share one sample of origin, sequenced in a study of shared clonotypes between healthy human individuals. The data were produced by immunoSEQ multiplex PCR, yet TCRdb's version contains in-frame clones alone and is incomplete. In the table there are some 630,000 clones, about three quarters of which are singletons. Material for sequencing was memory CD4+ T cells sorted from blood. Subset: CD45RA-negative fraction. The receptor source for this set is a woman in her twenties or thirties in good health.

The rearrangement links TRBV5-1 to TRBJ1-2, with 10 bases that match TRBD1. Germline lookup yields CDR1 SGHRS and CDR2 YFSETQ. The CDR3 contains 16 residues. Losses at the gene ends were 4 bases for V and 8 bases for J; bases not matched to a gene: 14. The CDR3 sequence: CASSQLPGQGIDGYTF. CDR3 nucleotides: TGCGCCAGCAGCCAATTACCGGGACAGGGGATTGACGGCTACACCTTC.

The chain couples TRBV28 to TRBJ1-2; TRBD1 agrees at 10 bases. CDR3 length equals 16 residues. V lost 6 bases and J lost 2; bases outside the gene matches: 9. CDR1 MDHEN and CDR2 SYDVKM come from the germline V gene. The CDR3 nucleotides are TGTGCCAGCAGCTCCGGGACAGGGGCGGCAAACTATGGCTACACCTTC. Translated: CASSSGTGAANYGYTF.

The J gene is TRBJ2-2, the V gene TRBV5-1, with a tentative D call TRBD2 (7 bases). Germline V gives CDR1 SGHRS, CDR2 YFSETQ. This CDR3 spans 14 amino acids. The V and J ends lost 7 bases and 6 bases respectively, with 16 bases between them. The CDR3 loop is CASHSGGAAGELFF. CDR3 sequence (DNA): TGCGCCAGCCATTCTGGGGGGGCCGCCGGGGAGCTGTTTTTT.

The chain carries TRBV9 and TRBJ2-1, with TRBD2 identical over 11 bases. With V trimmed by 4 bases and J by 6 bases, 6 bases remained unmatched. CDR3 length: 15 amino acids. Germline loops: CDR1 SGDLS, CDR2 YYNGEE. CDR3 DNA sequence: TGTGCCAGCAGCACTAGCGGGAGCTGGGGCAATGAGCAGTTCTTC. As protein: CASSTSGSWGNEQFF.

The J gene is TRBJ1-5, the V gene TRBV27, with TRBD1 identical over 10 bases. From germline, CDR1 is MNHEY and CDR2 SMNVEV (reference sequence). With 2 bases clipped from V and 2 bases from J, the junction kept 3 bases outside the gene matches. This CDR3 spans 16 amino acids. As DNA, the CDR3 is TGTGCCAGCAGTTTAGTTGGGACAGGGGGCAATCAGCCCCAGCATTTT. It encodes CASSLVGTGGNQPQHF.

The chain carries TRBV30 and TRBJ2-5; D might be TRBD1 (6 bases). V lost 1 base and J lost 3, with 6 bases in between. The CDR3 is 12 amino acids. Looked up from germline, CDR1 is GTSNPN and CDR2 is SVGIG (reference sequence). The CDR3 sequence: CAWSEGEETQYF. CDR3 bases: TGTGCCTGGAGTGAGGGGGAAGAGACCCAGTACTTC. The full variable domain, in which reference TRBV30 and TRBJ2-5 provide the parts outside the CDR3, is SQTIHQWPATLVQPVGSPLSLECTVEGTSNPNLYWYRQAAGRGLQLLFYSVGIGQISSEVPQNLSASRPQDRQFILSSKKLLLSDSGFYLCAWSEGEETQYFGPGTRLLVL.

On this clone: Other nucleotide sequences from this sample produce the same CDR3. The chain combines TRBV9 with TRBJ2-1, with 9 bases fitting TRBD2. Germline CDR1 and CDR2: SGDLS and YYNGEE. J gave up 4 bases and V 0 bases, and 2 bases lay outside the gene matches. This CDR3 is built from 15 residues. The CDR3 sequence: CASSVGGRDYNEQFF. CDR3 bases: TGTGCCAGCAGCGTAGGCGGGAGGGATTACAATGAGCAGTTCTTC.

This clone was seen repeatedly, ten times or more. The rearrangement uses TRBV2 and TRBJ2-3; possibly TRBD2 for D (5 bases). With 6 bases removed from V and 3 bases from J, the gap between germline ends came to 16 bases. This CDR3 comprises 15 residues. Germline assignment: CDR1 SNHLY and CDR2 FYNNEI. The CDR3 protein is CASRLGSLGTDTQYF. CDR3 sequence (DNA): TGTGCCAGCAGGTTGGGGAGTTTAGGAACAGATACGCAGTATTTT. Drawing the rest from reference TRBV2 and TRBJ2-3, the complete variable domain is EPEVTQTPSHQVTQMGQEVILRCVPISNHLYFYWYRQILGQKVEFLVSFYNNEISEKSEIFDDQFSVERPDGSNFTLKIRSTKLEDSAMYFCASRLGSLGTDTQYFGPGTRLTVL.

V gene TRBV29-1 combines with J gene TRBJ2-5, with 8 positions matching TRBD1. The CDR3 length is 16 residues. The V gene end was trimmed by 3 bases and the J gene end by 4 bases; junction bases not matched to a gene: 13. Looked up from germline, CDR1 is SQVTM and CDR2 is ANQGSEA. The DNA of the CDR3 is TGCAGCGTTGAGGGTGTCCAGGGACAGGTTATAGAGACCCAGTACTTC. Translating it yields CSVEGVQGQVIETQYF.

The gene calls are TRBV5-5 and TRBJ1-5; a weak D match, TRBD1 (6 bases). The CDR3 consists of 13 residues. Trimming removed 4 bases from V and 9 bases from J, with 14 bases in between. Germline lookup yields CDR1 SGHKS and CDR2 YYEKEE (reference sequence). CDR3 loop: CASSAAGDGPQHF. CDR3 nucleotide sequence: TGTGCCAGCAGCGCCGCAGGGGATGGGCCCCAGCATTTT.

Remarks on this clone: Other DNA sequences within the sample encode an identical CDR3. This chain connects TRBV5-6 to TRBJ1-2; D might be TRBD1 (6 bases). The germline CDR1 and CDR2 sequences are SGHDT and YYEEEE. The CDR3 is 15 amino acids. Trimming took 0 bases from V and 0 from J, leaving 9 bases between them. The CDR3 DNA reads TGTGCCAGCAGCTTGGGGACAGCAGCTAACTATGGCTACACCTTC. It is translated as CASSLGTAANYGYTF.

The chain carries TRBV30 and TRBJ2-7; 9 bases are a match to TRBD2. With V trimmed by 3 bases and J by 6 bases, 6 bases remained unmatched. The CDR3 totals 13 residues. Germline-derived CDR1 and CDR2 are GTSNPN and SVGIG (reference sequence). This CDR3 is CAWRFSGRVEQYF. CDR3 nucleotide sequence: TGTGCCTGGAGGTTTAGCGGGAGAGTCGAGCAGTACTTC.